Below, 7 T cell receptor beta chains from the same sample are listed, as sequenced in a study of read filtering for tumor transcriptome and immune sequencing. Molecular barcoded adaptors covering alpha/delta and beta/gamma chains were used on roughly 400 ng RNA. TCRdb reprocessed the reads via MiXCR and lists one record per CDR3 protein. The data show 100,000 to 150,000 distinct CDR3 sequences, with over 10% seen just once and approximately 11% held by the top ten. Sequences were obtained from a population of CD138-negative cells sorted from bone marrow. The receptors here all came from a donor at least 40 years old with multiple myeloma.

This clonotype was observed many times. The chain employs TRBV20-1 and TRBJ2-5; D is perhaps TRBD1 or TRBD2 (5 bases each). Looked up from germline, CDR1 is DFQATT and CDR2 is SNEGSKA (reference sequence). The V and J ends lost 7 bases and 7 bases respectively, with 19 bases between them. There are 13 residues in the CDR3. CDR3 residues: CSVNPTAGGTQYF. CDR3 nucleotides: TGCAGTGTCAACCCGACTGCTGGGGGGACCCAGTACTTC.

This clonotype was detected a few times. The chain couples TRBV2 to TRBJ1-5; D is perhaps TRBD1 (5 bases). Trimming pared 4 bases from V and 4 bases from J, leaving 11 bases between. CDR3 length: 14 amino acids. The V gene's germline CDR1 is SNHLY and CDR2 FYNNEI. The CDR3: CASSAEGYNQPQHF. CDR3 nucleotides: TGTGCCAGCAGTGCTGAGGGGTATAATCAGCCCCAGCATTTT.

Of note for this clonotype: With a much larger clone just one base away, this may be a read error. The V call is TRBV5-6, the J call TRBJ2-2; TRBD1 aligns across 7 bases. Trimming cost V 3 bases and J 5 bases; bases outside gene matches: 7. This CDR3 spans 15 amino acids. Germline-derived CDR1 and CDR2 are SGHDT and YYEEEE. CDR3 DNA sequence: TGTGCCAGCAGCTCGAGGGACAGATTAACCGGGGAGCTGTTTTTT. Residues: CASSSRDRLTGELFF.

This clonotype was seen repeatedly, ten times or more. The chain has TRBV20-1 and TRBJ2-3; D is perhaps TRBD1 (6 bases). CDR1 DFQATT and CDR2 SNEGSKA come from the germline V gene (reference sequence). This CDR3 is 11 amino acids long. Written as DNA, the CDR3 is TGCAGGGGGGACATTCAAGATACGCAGTATTTT. Its protein is CRGDIQDTQYF.

This clonotype was recorded at least ten times. The chain employs TRBV9 and TRBJ2-2; D possibly corresponds to TRBD2 (5 bases). Between the trimmed V and J ends, which lost 0 bases and 2 bases, there was a span of 11 bases. The germline gives CDR1 SGDLS, CDR2 YYNGEE. The CDR3 consists of 16 residues. CDR3 in DNA: TGTGCCAGCAGCGTAGGGCTAGCAGCCAACACCGGGGAGCTGTTTTTT. Translating gives CASSVGLAANTGELFF.

This clonotype was counted a few times. The rearrangement links TRBV20-1 to TRBJ2-2; TRBD1 or TRBD2 may be the D gene (6 bases each). The CDR3 totals 19 residues. Trimming cost V 3 bases and J 5 bases, with 28 bases left between them. The germline CDR1 and CDR2 sequences are DFQATT and SNEGSKA (reference sequence). Here the CDR3 reads CSARVLLGAGGRSTGELFF. The CDR3, as DNA: TGCAGTGCTAGGGTGCTTCTCGGAGCCGGGGGCCGGAGTACCGGGGAGCTGTTTTTT.

The chain recombines TRBV20-1 with TRBJ1-1; D remains ambiguous. This CDR3 contains 12 residues. V lost 3 bases, J lost 11 bases, and 16 bases lay in between. Germline V gives CDR1 DFQATT, CDR2 SNEGSKA (reference sequence). CDR3 bases: TGCAGTGCTAGTTCGGACGGTTATCACGCTTTCTTT. It translates to CSASSDGYHAFF.